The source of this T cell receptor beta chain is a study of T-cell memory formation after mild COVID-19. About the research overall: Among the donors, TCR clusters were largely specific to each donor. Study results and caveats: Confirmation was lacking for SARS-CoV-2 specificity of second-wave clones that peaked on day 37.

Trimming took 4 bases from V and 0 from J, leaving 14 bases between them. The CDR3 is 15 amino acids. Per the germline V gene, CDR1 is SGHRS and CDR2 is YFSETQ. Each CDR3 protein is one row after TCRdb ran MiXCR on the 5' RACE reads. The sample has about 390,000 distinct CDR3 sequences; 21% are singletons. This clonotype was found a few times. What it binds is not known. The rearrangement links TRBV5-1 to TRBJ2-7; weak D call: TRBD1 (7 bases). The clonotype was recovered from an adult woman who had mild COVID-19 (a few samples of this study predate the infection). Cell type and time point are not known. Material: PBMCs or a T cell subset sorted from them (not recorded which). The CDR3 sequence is CASSSRGDSSYEQYF. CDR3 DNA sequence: TGCGCCAGCAGCAGCAGGGGGGACAGCTCCTACGAGCAGTACTTC.